This entry describes one T cell receptor (beta chain). RNA amounts of roughly 0.5 to 1 ug underwent reverse transcription with random hexamers. TCRdb passed the immunoSEQ multiplex PCR reads through MiXCR, listing each CDR3 protein once. This sample has about 160,000 distinct CDR3 sequences, with about 92% found just once. Looked up from germline, CDR1 is LGHDT and CDR2 is YNNKEL (reference sequence). This CDR3 has 15 residues. The J segment lost 1 base and the V segment lost 1 base, leaving 0 bases of the junction unmatched. These data are taken from a study of CD8 T cells in Susac syndrome. The source of this sequence is a human donor in good health. The gene calls are TRBV3-1 and TRBJ1-5; TRBD1 agrees at 8 bases. The sample consisted of CD4+ T cells from PBMCs. The CDR3 DNA reads TGTGCCAGCAGCCAAGGGACAGGGAGCAATCAGCCCCAGCATTTT. Translation: CASSQGTGSNQPQHF.